This is a list of T cell receptor beta chains from one sample in a study of T cell responses to AZD1222 COVID-19 vaccine. Data came from immunoSEQ multiplex PCR; TCRdb stores just in-frame clones and leaves some out. Of around 100,000 clones listed, around 81% are singletons. Sample: peripheral blood, taken on day 0 of AZD1222 vaccination. Every receptor here comes from an adult in good health. The CDR3 runs from the conserved cysteine through the conserved F or W. A D gene is named only where the DNA matches it firmly. Clone size is given for some rows only: seen once, a few or many times, or a class if the clone is expanded.

D	length	size	V	J	DNA	CDR3
.	13	.	TRBV18	TRBJ1-1	TGTGCCAGCTCACCCAGCCAAGGCAGTGAAGCTTTCTTT	CASSPSQGSEAFF
TRBD1	14	.	TRBV6-5	TRBJ2-7	TGTGCCAGCAGTTCGCACAGGGGGTTGTACGAGCAGTACTTC	CASSSHRGLYEQYF
.	16	.	TRBV27	TRBJ1-5	TGTGCCAGCAGTTCTACCGGGACAATTAGCAATCAGCCCCAGCATTTT	CASSSTGTISNQPQHF
TRBD1	13	.	TRBV18	TRBJ1-4	TGTGCCAGCTCACCAGGGGACAGCCGAAAACTGTTTTTT	CASSPGDSRKLFF
.	14	once	TRBV6-1	TRBJ2-2	TGTGCCAGCAGTGAAGACGCGTGGACCGGGGAGCTGTTTTTT	CASSEDAWTGELFF
.	15	.	TRBV4-2	TRBJ1-2	TGTGCCAGCAGCCAAGAAAGGGGAACTAACTATGGCTACACCTTC	CASSQERGTNYGYTF
.	14	.	TRBV30	TRBJ1-1	TGTGCCTGGAGTGTTGTTGGGTTCGGCACTGAAGCTTTCTTT	CAWSVVGFGTEAFF
.	12	.	TRBV30	TRBJ1-1	TGTGCCTGGTCCAGGGTGGCCACTGAAGCTTTCTTT	CAWSRVATEAFF
TRBD1	13	.	TRBV11-2	TRBJ1-3	TGTGCCAGCAGCACGGACAGGCAAAACACCATATATTTT	CASSTDRQNTIYF
.	15	.	TRBV7-2	TRBJ1-1	TGTGCCAGCAGCTTAGGACGGGCCATGAACACTGAAGCTTTCTTT	CASSLGRAMNTEAFF
.	14	.	TRBV25-1	TRBJ2-3	TGTGCCAGCCTTGCGGGACTCTCCACAGATACGCAGTATTTT	CASLAGLSTDTQYF
TRBD1	13	few	TRBV13	TRBJ1-1	TGTGCCAGCAGCACGACAGGGCACACTGAAGCTTTCTTT	CASSTTGHTEAFF
TRBD2	16	.	TRBV19	TRBJ2-3	TGTGCCAGTAGTATGAGCGGGGGGGCCGGGACAGATACGCAGTATTTT	CASSMSGGAGTDTQYF
.	13	.	TRBV7-9	TRBJ2-1	TGTGCCAGCAGTCTCGGACTATACAATGAGCAGTTCTTC	CASSLGLYNEQFF
TRBD1	14	once	TRBV18	TRBJ1-2	TGTGCCAGCTCACCGACAGGGGGCATCGATGGCTACACCTTC	CASSPTGGIDGYTF
.	12	.	TRBV6-2/TRBV6-3	TRBJ2-4	TGTGCCAGCAGTTACTCGACAGGCTCCTGGTACTTC	CASSYSTGSWYF
.	17	.	TRBV5-6	TRBJ2-5	TGTGCCAGCAGCTTGGCACGGGACACCCCTCTCCAAGAGACCCAGTACTTC	CASSLARDTPLQETQYF
.	18	.	TRBV28	TRBJ1-2	TGTGCCAGCATGGGGGGCAGCCGGGCAGGGAGCTTAAACTATGGCTACACCTTC	CASMGGSRAGSLNYGYTF
TRBD1	13	few	TRBV5-8	TRBJ1-4	TGTGCCAGCAGAGGGACAGGGAGTGAAAAACTGTTTTTT	CASRGTGSEKLFF
.	13	few	TRBV27	TRBJ2-3	TGTGCCAGCAGTTTTGCGGACACAGATACGCAGTATTTT	CASSFADTDTQYF
TRBD2	16	once	TRBV7-2	TRBJ2-7	TGTGCCAGCAGCTTAGCGTGGACTAGCGGAGCCTACGAGCAGTACTTC	CASSLAWTSGAYEQYF
TRBD1	16	.	TRBV7-2	TRBJ1-1	TGTGCCAGCAGCTTAGGAGGGACAGGTATGAACACTGAAGCTTTCTTT	CASSLGGTGMNTEAFF
.	12	.	TRBV11-2	TRBJ2-7	TGTGCCAGCAGCTTCGAAGGACGGGAATTGTACTTC	CASSFEGRELYF
.	13	.	TRBV18	TRBJ1-1	TGTGCCAGCTCGGCAGGAACGAACACTGAAGCTTTCTTT	CASSAGTNTEAFF
.	17	.	TRBV5-1	TRBJ2-5	TGCGCCAGCAGCTCAAACGGGGGCCCAAGCTCCCAAGAGACCCAGTACTTC	CASSSNGGPSSQETQYF
.	14	once	TRBV28	TRBJ1-5	TGTGCCAGCAGTCTGGGACGGGCGGGTCAGCCCCAGCATTTT	CASSLGRAGQPQHF
.	14	.	TRBV6-5	TRBJ1-2	TGTGCCAGCAGTCCGCCCTCCCCTAACTATGGCTACACCTTC	CASSPPSPNYGYTF
.	14	.	TRBV5-1	TRBJ1-6	TGCGCCAGCAGCTTTGGCAGCCTCGATTCACCCCTCCACTTT	CASSFGSLDSPLHF
.	14	.	TRBV28	TRBJ2-7	TGTGCCAGCAGTTTGGCAGGGGCTCCCTACGAGCAGTACTTC	CASSLAGAPYEQYF
TRBD1	14	.	TRBV2	TRBJ1-2	TGTGCCAGCAGTGAACCAGACAGGGCCTATGGCTACACCTTC	CASSEPDRAYGYTF
.	15	once	TRBV9	TRBJ2-5	TGTGCCAGCAGCGTAGGTGCCAGGGATCAAGAGACCCAGTACTTC	CASSVGARDQETQYF
TRBD1	14	.	TRBV4-2	TRBJ1-2	TGTGCCAGCAGCCAAGCGGGACAGGGGGATGGCTACACCTTC	CASSQAGQGDGYTF
.	15	.	TRBV3-1/TRBV3-2	TRBJ1-6	TGTGCCAGCAGCCAGGCCGCCAGTGGCTCGGGTCCCCTCCACTTT	CASSQAASGSGPLHF
.	12	once	TRBV5-1	TRBJ2-1	TGCGCCAGCAGCCCGGATGGGGGTTGGCAGTTCTTC	CASSPDGGWQFF
TRBD2	15	.	TRBV19	TRBJ2-1	TGTGCCAGTAGTATGGGACTAGCGGGAGAAAATGAGCAGTTCTTC	CASSMGLAGENEQFF
TRBD1	13	.	TRBV28	TRBJ2-7	TGTGCCAGCAGAAGACAGGGGCCCTACGAGCAGTACTTC	CASRRQGPYEQYF
TRBD1	15	once	TRBV2	TRBJ1-5	TGTGCCAGCACGCAGGGGGGACAGCCAAATCAGCCCCAGCATTTT	CASTQGGQPNQPQHF
.	18	.	TRBV28	TRBJ1-5	TGTGCCAGCAGACTCTATCTCGATAGACAGGCTACTTATCAGCCCCAGCATTTT	CASRLYLDRQATYQPQHF
.	12	.	TRBV6-6	TRBJ1-4	TGTGCCAGCAGCCGAACACTGGGGGAACTGTTTTTT	CASSRTLGELFF
.	10	.	TRBV28	TRBJ1-3	TGTGCCAGTGTTGGAAACACCATATATTTT	CASVGNTIYF
.	15	.	TRBV5-4	TRBJ1-1	TGTGCCAGCAGCCCACCGGGGGCGCGGAGCACTGAAGCTTTCTTT	CASSPPGARSTEAFF
TRBD1	10	.	TRBV7-8	TRBJ2-7	TGTGCCAGCAGTCCGACAGGGACCGACTTC	CASSPTGTDF
TRBD1	16	once	TRBV18	TRBJ1-4	TGTGCCAGCTCAGCTCATAGCCGGGACAGGGCTGAAAAACTGTTTTTT	CASSAHSRDRAEKLFF
.	16	.	TRBV5-4	TRBJ1-3	TGTGCCAGCAGCTATTTGGGACCGTACCTAGGAAACACCATATATTTT	CASSYLGPYLGNTIYF
.	14	.	TRBV3-1/TRBV3-2	TRBJ2-1	TGTGCCAGCAGCCACGGGATCCAGGACCATGAGCAGTTCTTC	CASSHGIQDHEQFF
.	16	.	TRBV7-2	TRBJ1-5	TGTGCCAGCAGCTTAGAGTCGGGATGGGGCAATCAGCCCCAGCATTTT	CASSLESGWGNQPQHF
.	10	few	TRBV29-1	TRBJ2-5	TGCAGCGTTTCGGACTTGACCCAGTACTTC	CSVSDLTQYF
.	12	.	TRBV28	TRBJ1-2	TGTGCCAGCAGGGAGGACAGCCATGGCTACACCTTC	CASREDSHGYTF
.	17	.	TRBV7-3	TRBJ2-2	TGTGCCAGCAGCTTAACGAGGGGCACGGGGGCCGACGGGGAGCTGTTTTTT	CASSLTRGTGADGELFF
TRBD2	17	.	TRBV24-1	TRBJ2-4	TGTGCCACCAGTGCTAGCGGGAGCGGGGGAGCCAAAAACATTCAGTACTTC	CATSASGSGGAKNIQYF
.	14	.	TRBV24-1	TRBJ1-2	TGTGCCACCAGTGACCCCGGGGGACCACATGGCTACACCTTC	CATSDPGGPHGYTF
TRBD1	14	.	TRBV5-8	TRBJ1-2	TGTGCCAGCAGCCCTCCCGACAGGGGGGGTGGCTACACCTTC	CASSPPDRGGGYTF
.	15	.	TRBV3-1/TRBV3-2	TRBJ1-5	TGTGCCAGCAGCCAAGGGGAGGCTAGCAATCAGCCCCAGCATTTT	CASSQGEASNQPQHF
.	11	few	TRBV4-2	TRBJ1-2	TGTGCCAGCAGCCGAGGAGAAGGCTACACCTTC	CASSRGEGYTF
.	11	.	TRBV28	TRBJ2-7	TGTGCCAGCAGTTTACGCTGGGAGCAGTACTTC	CASSLRWEQYF